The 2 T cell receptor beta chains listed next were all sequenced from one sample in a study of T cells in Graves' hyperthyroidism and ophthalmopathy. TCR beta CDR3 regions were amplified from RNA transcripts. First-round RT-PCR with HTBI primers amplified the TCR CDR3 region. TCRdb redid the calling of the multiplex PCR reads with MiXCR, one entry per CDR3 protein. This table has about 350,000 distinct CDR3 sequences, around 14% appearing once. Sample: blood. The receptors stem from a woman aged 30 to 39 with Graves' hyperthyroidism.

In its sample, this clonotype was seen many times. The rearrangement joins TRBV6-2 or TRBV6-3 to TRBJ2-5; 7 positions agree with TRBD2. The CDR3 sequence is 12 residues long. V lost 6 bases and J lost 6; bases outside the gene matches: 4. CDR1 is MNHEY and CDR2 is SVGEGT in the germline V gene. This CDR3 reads CASRDGGKTQYF. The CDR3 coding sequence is TGTGCCAGCAGGGACGGGGGGAAGACCCAGTACTTC.

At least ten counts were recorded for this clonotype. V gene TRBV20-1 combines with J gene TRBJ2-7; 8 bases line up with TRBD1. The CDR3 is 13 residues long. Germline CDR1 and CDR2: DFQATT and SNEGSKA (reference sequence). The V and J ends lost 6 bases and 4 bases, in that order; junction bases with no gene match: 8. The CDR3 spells CSASRDRPYEQYF. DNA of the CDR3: TGCAGTGCCAGCAGGGACAGGCCTTACGAGCAGTACTTC.